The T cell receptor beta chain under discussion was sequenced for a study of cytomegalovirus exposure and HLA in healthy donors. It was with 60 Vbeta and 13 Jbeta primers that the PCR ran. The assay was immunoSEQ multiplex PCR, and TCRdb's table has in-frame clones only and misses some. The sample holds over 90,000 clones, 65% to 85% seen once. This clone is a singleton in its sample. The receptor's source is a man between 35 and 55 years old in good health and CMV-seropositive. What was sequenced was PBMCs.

The CDR3 DNA follows: TGCAGTGCTCAGGGGCAGGTGCAACAGTTCTTC. This encodes CSAQGQVQQFF. The chain links TRBV20-1 to TRBJ2-1; tentative D call: TRBD1 (6 bases). V was clipped by 5 bases and J by 13 bases, with 15 bases between them. The germline V gene encodes CDR1 DFQATT and CDR2 SNEGSKA (reference sequence). The CDR3 contains 11 residues.